The entry below gives a single T cell receptor (beta chain) sequence along with its context. What it recognizes is unknown. TCRdb reanalysed the reads using MiXCR and keeps one entry per CDR3 protein. The repertoire holds 380,000 or so distinct CDR3 sequences, with about 32% as singletons. This sample was included in a study of T cell repertoires in cytomegalovirus infection. About the research overall: Newly reported HLA-C-restricted and thoroughly characterized HLA-B-restricted CMV epitopes were employed. Public signatures in TCR beta pointed to CMV infection and matching HLA type. The study's findings and limits: The study found HLA-C-restricted CMV-specific TCR beta clonotypes dominating the ex vivo response.

This CDR3 is built from 11 residues. Germline lookup yields CDR1 SQVTM and CDR2 ANQGSEA. V was shortened by 4 bases and J by 4 bases, with 7 bases between the two germline ends. This TCR came from a human donor in good health (CMV status not recorded). Some clones in this sample may be carry-over from other donors' samples. The material sequenced was cultured PBMCs, taken from culture after CMV antigen stimulation. The chain links TRBV29-1 to TRBJ1-2; D is unresolved. CDR3 in DNA: TGCAGCGTTGGGGATCCCTATGGCTACACCTTC. This codes for CSVGDPYGYTF.